This T cell receptor beta chain was observed in a study of blood T cell repertoires in COVID-19. Study-level information: PBMCs, B-cell-depleted T cells, or T cells provided the cDNA or gDNA that made up the material.

The CDR3 has 16 amino acids. From germline, CDR1 is KGHSH and CDR2 LQKENI. Trimming took 5 bases from V and 0 from J; bases not matched to a gene: 2. Profiled with immunoSEQ multiplex PCR; TCRdb holds only in-frame clones, not every one. This table has about 180,000 clones, over 80% appearing once. The chain joins TRBV18 to TRBJ2-2; 11 bases line up with TRBD2. The receptor was derived from a woman aged 45-59 years with acute or convalescent COVID-19. Material: peripheral blood. The CDR3 DNA sequence: TGTGCCAGCTCAGCGGGACTAGCGGCGAACACCGGGGAGCTGTTTTTT. Encoded protein: CASSAGLAANTGELFF.